One and the same sample provided the 27 T cell receptor beta chains below, sequenced in a study of Ad26.COV2.S vaccination and SARS-CoV-2 variants. Treatment specified: over 15 received Ad26.COV2.S at low or high dose, single or two shots; about 5 received placebo; per-sample allocation not given. Vaccine and placebo recipients were sampled on day 63 after the first injection. TCRdb keeps only in-frame clones here, not all; method: immunoSEQ multiplex PCR. The sample records 440,000 or so clones, 90% being singletons. The material was peripheral blood, obtained in a trial of Ad26.COV2.S vaccine versus placebo. The receptors were sampled from a person between 18 and 65 years old who received the Ad26.COV2.S COVID-19 vaccine or a placebo.

This clone was detected only a few times. The chain employs TRBV11-1 and TRBJ2-1; 7 bases match TRBD2. In germline, CDR1 is SGHAT, CDR2 FQDESV (reference sequence). The CDR3 length is 16 residues. V shed 4 bases, J shed 8 bases, and the junction held 14 bases outside the gene matches. CDR3 protein: CASSYPSGLSLDEQFF. Written as DNA, the CDR3 is TGTGCCAGCAGCTACCCTAGCGGCCTCTCCCTGGATGAGCAGTTCTTC.

The chain has TRBV7-2 and TRBJ2-1; 8 bases line up with TRBD2. The CDR3 length is 12 residues. The germline V gene has CDR1 SGHTA and CDR2 FQGNSA. V was clipped by 5 bases and J by 13 bases; unmatched bases: 7. CDR3 sequence (DNA): TGTGCCAGCAGCACCGGGACTAGATTACAGTTCTTC. Translated, it gives CASSTGTRLQFF.

In DNA, the CDR3 is TGCAGCGTCATTGGACAGGGGAATAGGAACGAGCAGTACTTC. Protein: CSVIGQGNRNEQYF. The V call is TRBV29-1, the J call TRBJ2-7; 9 positions agree with TRBD1. Germline loops: CDR1 SQVTM, CDR2 ANQGSEA. The CDR3 sequence is 14 residues long. V lost 6 bases, J lost 5 bases, and 11 bases stayed unmatched.

CDR3 in DNA: TGTGCCAGCAGCCACCCTGGGAGGGGGAATGAGCAGTTCTTC. Its translation: CASSHPGRGNEQFF. The chain has TRBV7-2 and TRBJ2-1, with D perhaps TRBD2 (7 bases). The CDR3 contains 14 residues. CDR1 and CDR2 (germline): SGHTA, FQGNSA. Trimming took off 5 bases at V and 7 bases at J, with 15 bases between the two ends.

This clone was seen a handful of times. J is TRBJ2-1 and V is TRBV19, with 11 bases lining up with TRBD2. Trimming removed 9 bases from V and 9 bases from J; junction bases left unmatched: 7. CDR1 is LNHDA, CDR2 SQIVND, per germline (reference sequence). The CDR3 is made up of 13 amino acids. The CDR3 sequence: CASSTSGSGEQFF. The CDR3 DNA is TGTGCCAGCTCAACTAGCGGGAGTGGTGAGCAGTTCTTC.

The V and J genes are TRBV7-9 and TRBJ2-1; 12 bases line up with TRBD2. J lost 4 bases, V lost 4 bases, and 5 bases had no gene match. CDR1 and CDR2 from the germline V gene are SEHNR and FQNEAQ (reference sequence). The CDR3 consists of 16 residues. The chain's CDR3 is CASSSTSGSQYNEQFF. CDR3 in DNA: TGTGCCAGCAGCTCGACTAGCGGGAGTCAATACAATGAGCAGTTCTTC.

J is TRBJ2-2 and V is TRBV6-5, with TRBD1 identical over 8 bases. Trimming removed 0 bases from V and 6 bases from J; junction bases left unmatched: 3. From germline, CDR1 is MNHEY and CDR2 SVGAGI. The CDR3 covers 15 residues. Here the CDR3 DNA reads TGTGCCAGCAGTTACTCGGGGACAGGCTCCGGGGAGCTGTTTTTT. This encodes CASSYSGTGSGELFF.

The rearrangement links TRBV28 to TRBJ1-4; D uncertain. Germline CDR1 and CDR2: MDHEN and SYDVKM. The CDR3 runs 13 residues. V gave up 5 bases and J gave up 5 bases, with 9 bases separating them. The CDR3 is CASSDSMNEKLFF. CDR3 DNA: TGTGCCAGCAGTGACTCGATGAATGAAAAACTGTTTTTT. The whole variable domain, filled in from reference TRBV28 and TRBJ1-4, reads DVKVTQSSRYLVKRTGEKVFLECVQDMDHENMFWYRQDPGLGLRLIYFSYDVKMKEKGDIPEGYSVSREKKERFSLILESASTNQTSMYLCASSDSMNEKLFFGSGTQLSVL.

The chain uses TRBV27 and TRBJ2-1, with D unresolved. With 2 bases removed from V and 5 bases from J, the gap between germline ends came to 10 bases. Germline V gene data show CDR1 as MNHEY and CDR2 as SMNVEV (reference sequence). The CDR3 sequence is 14 residues long. In DNA form, the CDR3 reads TGTGCCAGCAGTTTAAAGGTAACCAACAATGAGCAGTTCTTC. Encoded protein: CASSLKVTNNEQFF.

Turning to this clone: This same CDR3 is encoded by further DNA sequences in the sample. This sequence joins TRBV24-1 and TRBJ1-5; D remains ambiguous. CDR3 length: 12 residues. V was clipped by 5 bases and J by 4 bases, with 5 bases between them. Germline V gene sequence: CDR1 KGHDR, CDR2 SFDVKD. The CDR3 bases are TGTGCCACCAGTGTGGGAAATCAGCCCCAGCATTTT. Amino acids: CATSVGNQPQHF.

The chain has TRBV7-9 and TRBJ2-5; D is perhaps TRBD2 (7 bases). V lost 5 bases to trimming and J lost 4 bases, with 20 bases between them. Germline-derived CDR1 and CDR2 are SEHNR and FQNEAQ (reference sequence). This CDR3 spans 16 amino acids. CDR3 amino acids: CASSPRGREQGETQYF. The CDR3 DNA is TGTGCCAGCAGCCCCCGGGGGCGGGAGCAGGGAGAGACCCAGTACTTC.

The rearrangement links TRBV27 to TRBJ2-1; TRBD2 is a possible D gene (6 bases). Germline loops: CDR1 MNHEY, CDR2 SMNVEV (reference sequence). Trimming took off 0 bases at V and 7 bases at J, with 16 bases between the two ends. The CDR3 covers 16 residues. CDR3 amino acids: CASSLSGSGAWNEQFF. CDR3 nucleotides: TGTGCCAGCAGTTTATCTGGGTCGGGAGCCTGGAATGAGCAGTTCTTC.

The chain uses TRBV6-1 and TRBJ2-5; the D call may be TRBD1 or TRBD2 (5 bases each). In germline, CDR1 is MNHNS, CDR2 SASEGT. The CDR3 is 14 amino acids. The ends were cut back, 2 bases at V and 2 bases at J, with 9 bases in the middle. CDR3 nucleotides: TGTGCCAGCAGTGAATTGGGGGTACAAGAGACCCAGTACTTC. This encodes CASSELGVQETQYF.

The V gene is TRBV18, the J gene TRBJ1-2, with D perhaps TRBD1 (5 bases). Per germline, CDR1 KGHSH and CDR2 LQKENI. This CDR3 spans 12 amino acids. V lost 2 bases to trimming and J lost 4 bases, with 5 bases between them. The CDR3 spells CASSPDSYGYTF. CDR3 sequence (DNA): TGTGCCAGCTCACCAGACAGCTATGGCTACACCTTC.

The chain carries TRBV6-2 or TRBV6-3 and TRBJ2-7; the match to TRBD2 covers 12 bases. Per the germline V gene, CDR1 is MNHEY and CDR2 is SVGEGT. Unmatched junction bases numbered 5, after V lost 6 bases and J lost 2 bases. The CDR3 spans 15 residues. The CDR3 spells CASSSWTSGTYEQYF. In DNA, the CDR3 is TGTGCCAGCAGCTCATGGACTAGCGGGACCTACGAGCAGTACTTC.

This chain joins TRBV7-8 and TRBJ1-2; no reliable D call. The CDR3 contains 12 residues. Trimming removed 5 bases from V and 4 bases from J, with 8 bases in between. Germline-derived CDR1 and CDR2 are SGHVS and FQNEAQ. As DNA, the CDR3 is TGTGCCAGCAGCCCAAACACCTATGGCTACACCTTC. Protein sequence: CASSPNTYGYTF.

The chain carries TRBV5-8 and TRBJ2-5; D tentatively fits TRBD1 or TRBD2 (5 bases each). Germline V lookup: CDR1 SGHTS, CDR2 YDEGEE. This CDR3 contains 15 residues. With 4 bases removed from V and 0 bases from J, the gap between germline ends came to 13 bases. CDR3 protein: CASSRDGINQETQYF. Written as DNA, the CDR3 is TGTGCCAGCAGCCGGGACGGAATTAACCAAGAGACCCAGTACTTC. Using reference TRBV5-8 and TRBJ2-5 for the parts outside the CDR3, the full variable domain is EAGVTQSPTHLIKTRGQQATLRCSPISGHTSVYWYQQALGLGLQFLLWYDEGEERNRGNFPPRFSGRQFPNYSSELNVNALELEDSALYLCASSRDGINQETQYFGPGTRLLVL.

V and J are TRBV27 and TRBJ2-7; D ambiguous. Trimming left V 3 bases short and J 2 bases short, with 20 bases between. The CDR3 totals 17 residues. Germline V CDR1 and CDR2: MNHEY, SMNVEV (reference sequence). DNA of the CDR3: TGTGCCAGCAGTTTCCCTTCCGTGGACGGAAGTCCCTACGAGCAGTACTTC. Residues: CASSFPSVDGSPYEQYF.

The V gene is TRBV7-9, the J gene TRBJ2-6; D unclear. The V end lost 2 bases, the J end lost 3 bases, and 17 bases lay between the germline ends. The CDR3 extends over 18 amino acids. Germline V gene sequence: CDR1 SEHNR, CDR2 FQNEAQ (reference sequence). The chain's CDR3 is CASSLPQLSPDGANVLTF. The CDR3 DNA sequence: TGTGCCAGCAGCTTACCACAGCTCTCTCCCGATGGGGCCAACGTCCTGACTTTC.

The V call is TRBV18, the J call TRBJ2-7; 12 bases agree with TRBD1. This CDR3 is 15 amino acids long. V lost 5 bases, J lost 4 bases, and 6 bases stayed unmatched. CDR1 is KGHSH and CDR2 is LQKENI in the germline V gene. The CDR3 coding sequence is TGTGCCAGCTCATCATGGGACAGGGGGCGGTACGAGCAGTACTTC. Translation gives CASSSWDRGRYEQYF.

On this clone: This specimen includes other DNA sequences encoding the same CDR3. The chain recombines TRBV9 with TRBJ2-7; a weak D match, TRBD2 (5 bases). CDR1 SGDLS and CDR2 YYNGEE come from the germline V gene. V lost 2 bases, J lost 0 bases, and 12 bases lay in between. This CDR3 is 15 amino acids long. This CDR3 reads CASSVGGSGSYEQYF. DNA for the CDR3: TGTGCCAGCAGCGTCGGTGGGAGCGGCTCCTACGAGCAGTACTTC.

J is TRBJ2-1 and V is TRBV7-8; D remains unclear. Looked up from germline, CDR1 is SGHVS and CDR2 is FQNEAQ. Trimming removed 1 base from V and 9 bases from J, with 16 bases in between. The CDR3 is 15 amino acids. CDR3 in amino acids: CASSLDSTGDSEQFF. DNA for the CDR3: TGTGCCAGCAGCTTAGACAGCACGGGTGACTCTGAGCAGTTCTTC. Full variable domain (missing parts from reference TRBV7-8 and TRBJ2-1): GAGVSQSPRYKVAKRGQDVALRCDPISGHVSLFWYQQALGQGPEFLTYFQNEAQLDKSGLPSDRFFAERPEGSVSTLKIQRTQQEDSAVYLCASSLDSTGDSEQFFGPGTRLTVL.

The chain uses TRBV5-1 and TRBJ2-5; a weak D match, TRBD1 (6 bases). The CDR3 covers 15 residues. Trimming pared 0 bases from V and 5 bases from J, leaving 14 bases between. Germline V gene sequence: CDR1 SGHRS, CDR2 YFSETQ. CDR3 DNA: TGCGCCAGCAGCTTGGCGCCAGGGGAGAAGGAGACCCAGTACTTC. It translates to CASSLAPGEKETQYF.

J is TRBJ2-1 and V is TRBV19; no clear D. The CDR3 covers 20 residues. In germline, CDR1 is LNHDA, CDR2 SQIVND (reference sequence). V was trimmed by 0 bases and J by 0 bases, leaving 21 bases between them. The CDR3 reads CASSIDRRISLMSSYNEQFF. CDR3 DNA sequence: TGTGCCAGTAGTATAGATCGGAGAATTTCCCTAATGAGCTCCTACAATGAGCAGTTCTTC.

This clone has only one observation. The chain links TRBV6-2 or TRBV6-3 to TRBJ2-5; 8 nucleotides line up with TRBD2. This CDR3 has 14 residues. Trimming cost V 2 bases and J 5 bases; bases outside gene matches: 4. Germline V lookup: CDR1 MNHEY, CDR2 SVGEGT. The CDR3 spells CASSYMREVETQYF. In DNA form, the CDR3 reads TGTGCCAGCAGTTACATGCGGGAGGTCGAGACCCAGTACTTC.

The rearrangement uses TRBV4-3 and TRBJ2-7; D is unclear. This CDR3 spans 16 amino acids. Germline V gives CDR1 LGHNA, CDR2 YSLEER. The V and J ends lost 6 bases and 5 bases respectively, with 23 bases between them. CDR3 DNA sequence: TGCGCCAGCAGTCAAAGCAGTGCGTTATTTAGGGACGAGCAGTACTTC. Its protein is CASSQSSALFRDEQYF.

V usage is TRBV18 and J usage is TRBJ2-7; weak D call: TRBD1 (5 bases). Germline values: CDR1 KGHSH, CDR2 LQKENI. V was cut by 3 bases and J by 3 bases, with 9 bases left in between. The CDR3 is 13 residues long. The CDR3 region has the DNA TGTGCCAGCTCACCGACAGAAAACTACGAGCAGTACTTC. Residues: CASSPTENYEQYF. Filled out from reference TRBV18 and TRBJ2-7, the complete variable domain reads NAGVMQNPRHLVRRRGQEARLRCSPMKGHSHVYWYRQLPEEGLKFMVYLQKENIIDESGMPKERFSAEFPKEGPSILRIQQVVRGDSAAYFCASSPTENYEQYFGPGTRLTVT.